The TCR beta chain under discussion was sequenced for a study of T cell responses to AZD1222 COVID-19 vaccine. Assay used: immunoSEQ multiplex PCR; TCRdb lists only in-frame clones, some missing. Of 150,000 to 180,000 clones in the sample, approximately 87% were seen once. Overall study results and limits: Once two AZD1222 doses were given, Spike-specific TCR breadth and depth went up.

This clone was seen just once. Its antigen is currently unknown. The CDR3 totals 15 residues. The germline V and J ends were trimmed by 1 base and 3 bases, with 12 bases remaining between them. Germline V CDR1 and CDR2: SGHNT, YENEEA. Specimen: peripheral blood, collected on day 0 of MenACWY control vaccination. This TCR was sampled from an adult in good health. The genes are TRBV11-3 and TRBJ1-1; D is unresolved. In DNA form, the CDR3 reads TGTGCCAGCAGCTTAGGGGTCGGCTGGGACACTGAAGCTTTCTTT. It yields the protein CASSLGVGWDTEAFF.